The following is a TCR beta chain sequence with its context. The antigen is undetermined. Each TRB cDNA library was prepared by 5' RACE (with UMI labels). TCRdb re-called the 5' RACE reads, yielding one record per CDR3 amino acid sequence without DNA. The table lists tens of thousands of distinct CDR3 sequences. The entry originates in a study of CXCR3-negative and CXCR3-positive naive CD8 T cells. The length of the CDR3 is 16 residues. Germline V CDR1 and CDR2: DFQATT, SNEGSKA (reference sequence). General study results and limits: CXCR3 levels fell partly with cryopreservation; most assays relied on fresh PBMCs.

Sequenced input: memory CD8+ T cells from blood. This rearrangement joins TRBV20-1 to TRBJ2-7; TCRdb gives TRBD1 as the D gene, but with no DNA this cannot be confirmed. This clonotype was sampled from a human donor in good health. Some clones in this sample may be carry-over from other donors' samples. The CDR3 region is CSATPSASPGSYEQYF.